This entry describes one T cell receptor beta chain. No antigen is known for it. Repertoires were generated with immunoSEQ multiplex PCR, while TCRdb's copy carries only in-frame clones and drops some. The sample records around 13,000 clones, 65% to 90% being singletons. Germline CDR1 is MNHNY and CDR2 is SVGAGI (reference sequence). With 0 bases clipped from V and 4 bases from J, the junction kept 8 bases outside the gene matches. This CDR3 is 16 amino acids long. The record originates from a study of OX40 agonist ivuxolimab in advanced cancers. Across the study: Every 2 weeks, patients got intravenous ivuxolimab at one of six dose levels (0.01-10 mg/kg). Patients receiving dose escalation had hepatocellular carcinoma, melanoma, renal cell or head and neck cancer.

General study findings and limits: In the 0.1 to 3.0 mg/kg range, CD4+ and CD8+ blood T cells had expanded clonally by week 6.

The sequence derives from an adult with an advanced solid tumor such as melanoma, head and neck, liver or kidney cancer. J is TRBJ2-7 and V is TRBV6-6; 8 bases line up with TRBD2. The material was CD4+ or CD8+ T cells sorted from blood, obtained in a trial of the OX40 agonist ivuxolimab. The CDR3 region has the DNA TGTGCCAGCAGTTACTCGAGGGATCGGGGGGGGTACGAGCAGTACTTC. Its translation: CASSYSRDRGGYEQYF.